These T cell receptor beta chains were read from a single sample in a study of blood T cell repertoires in COVID-19. TCRdb's copy holds only in-frame clones and misses some; the assay was immunoSEQ multiplex PCR. The sample lists some 130,000 clones; 70% to 80% were seen once. The source material was peripheral blood. The receptors come from a man in his sixties who had recovered from COVID-19. CDR3s include the opening cysteine and the closing phenylalanine or tryptophan. Each record gives: D gene, V gene, J gene, clone size, CDR3 DNA, CDR3 protein. A D gene is named only where the DNA matches it firmly. The listing skips clone size in some rows; elsewhere it reads once, few, many or a size class.

>NA|TRBV19|TRBJ2-2|NA
TGTGCCAGTAGTATCCAGGGGATCGGCACCGGGGAGCTGTTTTTT
CASSIQGIGTGELFF
>NA|TRBV11-2|TRBJ1-4|NA
TGTGCCAGCAGCTTAGGGGCAGGGTTGGAAAAACTGTTTTTT
CASSLGAGLEKLFF
>NA|TRBV27|TRBJ1-2|NA
TGTGCCAGCAGTTTACGGGTCAACTATGGCTACACCTTC
CASSLRVNYGYTF
>NA|TRBV28|TRBJ2-3|once
TGTGCCAGCAGTCCCCCTGAGGGAGACGCAGATACGCAGTATTTT
CASSPPEGDADTQYF
>NA|TRBV28|TRBJ2-2|NA
TGTGCCAGCAGACGCTTGAGATGCGGACGCGAGGGCACCGGGGAGCTGTTTTTT
CASRRLRCGREGTGELFF
>NA|TRBV30|TRBJ2-5|NA
TGTGCCTGGAGTCCCCCACACGGCAGGGGCTTTGAGACCCAGTACTTC
CAWSPPHGRGFETQYF
>NA|TRBV3-1/TRBV3-2|TRBJ1-1|NA
TGTGCCAGCAGCCAAGATAGTAGCTCGGAGGGGTGGACTGAAGCTTTCTTT
CASSQDSSSEGWTEAFF
>TRBD1|TRBV3-1/TRBV3-2|TRBJ2-7|NA
TGTGCCAGCAGTCCAAGTCCGGGACAGGGTTCCTACGAGCAGTACTTC
CASSPSPGQGSYEQYF
>TRBD1|TRBV6-2/TRBV6-3|TRBJ2-1|NA
TGTGCCAGCAGTTACACCGGGACAGGGGGATCCAATGAGCAGTTCTTC
CASSYTGTGGSNEQFF
>NA|TRBV13|TRBJ1-4|once
TGTGCCAGCAGTCAGGGAGAAAAACTGTTTTTT
CASSQGEKLFF
>TRBD2|TRBV28|TRBJ2-3|NA
TGTGCCAGCAGTTCAACCCACTGGGGGAGACGGGAGGGCCAGAGGGATACGCAGTATTTT
CASSSTHWGRREGQRDTQYF
>TRBD1|TRBV9|TRBJ2-2|few
TGTGCCAGCAGCCGAGGGACAGGGGATCTCAACACCGGGGAGCTGTTTTTT
CASSRGTGDLNTGELFF
>NA|TRBV5-6|TRBJ2-5|NA
TGTGCCAGCAGCCCGACCGGGTCCCAAGAGACCCAGTACTTC
CASSPTGSQETQYF
>TRBD2|TRBV7-3|TRBJ2-1|NA
TGTGCCAGCAGCTCTCCCGGGATAGCGGGAGGGAGGAATGAGCAGTTCTTC
CASSSPGIAGGRNEQFF
>NA|TRBV3-1/TRBV3-2|TRBJ1-2|NA
TGTGCCAGCAGCCAAGCGTCGGCAATGCGGGGCTACACCTTC
CASSQASAMRGYTF
>TRBD1|TRBV10-3|TRBJ1-4|once
TGTGCCATCAGCGCCACCGGGACAGGAAATGAAAAACTGTTTTTT
CAISATGTGNEKLFF
>NA|TRBV6-2/TRBV6-3|TRBJ1-5|NA
TGTGCCAGCAGTCTCTCGGGGGGCAGCAATCAGCCCCAGCATTTT
CASSLSGGSNQPQHF
>NA|TRBV25-1|TRBJ2-1|NA
TGTGCCAGCAGTGGGTTGGACAGATCCTACAATGAGCAGTTCTTC
CASSGLDRSYNEQFF
>TRBD2|TRBV18|TRBJ2-3|NA
TGTGCCAGCGCGACTAGCGGGGGCACAGATACGCAGTATTTT
CASATSGGTDTQYF
>TRBD1|TRBV24-1|TRBJ2-2|many
TGTGCCACCAGTGATTTGCTTGCGGGACAGGGGTCAATAGCGAACACCGGGGAGCTGTTTTTT
CATSDLLAGQGSIANTGELFF
>NA|TRBV23-1|TRBJ2-7|NA
TGCGCCAGCAGTCAGAGGCAGGGATACGAGCAGTACTTC
CASSQRQGYEQYF
>NA|TRBV3-1/TRBV3-2|TRBJ1-6|NA
TGTGCCAGCAGCCAAGAAGGGACAAATTATAATTCACCCCTCCACTTT
CASSQEGTNYNSPLHF
>NA|TRBV29-1|TRBJ1-2|few
TGCAGCGCCGACAGCTATGGCTACACCTTC
CSADSYGYTF
>TRBD1|TRBV6-6|TRBJ1-1|NA
TGTGCCAGCAGTTACATAAGGGGGCACAACACTGAAGCTTTCTTT
CASSYIRGHNTEAFF
>NA|TRBV4-1|TRBJ2-3|NA
TGCGCCAGCAGCCAAGCTGGTCACACCACAGATACGCAGTATTTT
CASSQAGHTTDTQYF
>NA|TRBV7-2|TRBJ1-5|NA
TGTGCCAGCAGCTTAGCGTGGGCGGGTCAGCCCCAGCATTTT
CASSLAWAGQPQHF
>TRBD1|TRBV5-6|TRBJ1-1|NA
TGTGCCAGCAGCCCAGGGGGACGACCGAACACTGAAGCTTTCTTT
CASSPGGRPNTEAFF
>NA|TRBV10-3|TRBJ2-3|NA
TGTGCCATCCTCGGCGGGAGCACAGATACGCAGTATTTT
CAILGGSTDTQYF
>TRBD1|TRBV6-5|TRBJ2-5|many
TGTGCCAGCAGTCAGGACAGGGGAGAGACCCAGTACTTC
CASSQDRGETQYF
>NA|TRBV3-1/TRBV3-2|TRBJ2-3|NA
TGTGCCAGCAGCCAAAAGACACTCTTCCGCACAGATACGCAGTATTTT
CASSQKTLFRTDTQYF
>NA|TRBV6-4|TRBJ2-1|NA
TGTGCCAGCAGCCAAGCTATGACCGGGGAGCAGTTCTTC
CASSQAMTGEQFF
>TRBD1|TRBV28|TRBJ1-1|few
TGTGCCACCAGTACAGGGGGAACTGAAGCTTTCTTT
CATSTGGTEAFF
>TRBD1|TRBV2|TRBJ1-6|NA
TGTGCCAGCAGCTCCGGGACAGGGAATTCACCCCTCCACTTT
CASSSGTGNSPLHF
>NA|TRBV29-1|TRBJ1-1|few
TGCAGCGTTGATCAGATGACTGAAGCTTTCTTT
CSVDQMTEAFF
>NA|TRBV19|TRBJ1-5|NA
TGTGCCAGTAGATTACAGGGAGGGGGAACTACGAGCAATCAGCCCCAGCATTTT
CASRLQGGGTTSNQPQHF
>NA|TRBV28|TRBJ2-4|NA
TGTGCCAGCAGTACATCGACAGATGGGAAAAACATTCAGTACTTC
CASSTSTDGKNIQYF
>TRBD2|TRBV11-2|TRBJ2-1|many
TGTGCCCGCCGCGGGCGGGGGGCGGGGGGCCAGCAGTTCTTC
CARRGRGAGGQQFF
>NA|TRBV7-2|TRBJ2-1|NA
TGTGCCAGCAGCTTAGCGCGATACTCCGTGGATGAGCAGTTCTTC
CASSLARYSVDEQFF
>TRBD2|TRBV7-9|TRBJ2-1|NA
TGTGCCAGCAGCTTAACTCGCGGGAGAATGCCGGGGCACAATGAGCAGTTCTTC
CASSLTRGRMPGHNEQFF
>NA|TRBV5-5|TRBJ2-2|NA
TGTGCCAGCAGCTCCTTACAGGGCGGAGCCGGGGAGCTGTTTTTT
CASSSLQGGAGELFF
>NA|TRBV4-3|TRBJ1-4|NA
TGCGCCAGCAGCCAAGGGGCGGGGGGGAATGAAAAACTGTTTTTT
CASSQGAGGNEKLFF
>NA|TRBV19|TRBJ2-1|NA
TGTGCCAGTAGTATAGACAGGGTAAGGGACAATGAGCAGTTCTTC
CASSIDRVRDNEQFF
>NA|TRBV28|TRBJ2-2|NA
TGTGCCAGCAGGGGCCAAACCGGACTGACCGGGGAGCTGTTTTTT
CASRGQTGLTGELFF
>TRBD1|TRBV28|TRBJ1-5|NA
TGTGCCAGCAGGGATCCCGGGACAGGAAATCAGCCCCAGCATTTT
CASRDPGTGNQPQHF
>TRBD2|TRBV28|TRBJ2-7|NA
TGTGCCAGCACCTCGGGGAGGGAGAGCTCCTACGAGCAGTACTTC
CASTSGRESSYEQYF
>TRBD2|TRBV2|TRBJ2-4|NA
TGTGCCAGCAGGGTTAGCGGGAGAGGCATTCAGTACTTC
CASRVSGRGIQYF
>TRBD1|TRBV7-2|TRBJ2-2|few
TGTGCCAGCAGCTCCATTAGTGGGACAGCGAACACCGGGGAGCTGTTTTTT
CASSSISGTANTGELFF